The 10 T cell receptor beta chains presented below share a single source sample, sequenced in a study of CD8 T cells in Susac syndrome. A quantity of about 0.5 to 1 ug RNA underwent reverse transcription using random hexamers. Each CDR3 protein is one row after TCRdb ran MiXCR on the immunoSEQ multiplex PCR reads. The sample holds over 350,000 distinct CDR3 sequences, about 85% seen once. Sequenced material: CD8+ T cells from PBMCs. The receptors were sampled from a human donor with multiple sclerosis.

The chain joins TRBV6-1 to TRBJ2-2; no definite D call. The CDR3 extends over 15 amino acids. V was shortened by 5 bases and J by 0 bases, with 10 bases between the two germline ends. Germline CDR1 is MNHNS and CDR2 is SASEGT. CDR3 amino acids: CASSPYRTNTGELFF. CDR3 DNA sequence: TGTGCCAGCAGTCCCTATCGAACGAACACCGGGGAGCTGTTTTTT.

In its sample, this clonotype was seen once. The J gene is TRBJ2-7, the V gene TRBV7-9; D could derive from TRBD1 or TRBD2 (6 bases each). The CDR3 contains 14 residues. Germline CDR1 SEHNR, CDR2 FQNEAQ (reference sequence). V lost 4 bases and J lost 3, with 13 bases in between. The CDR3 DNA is TGTGCCAGCAGCTCTACGAGGGGGGACTACGAGCAGTACTTC. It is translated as CASSSTRGDYEQYF.

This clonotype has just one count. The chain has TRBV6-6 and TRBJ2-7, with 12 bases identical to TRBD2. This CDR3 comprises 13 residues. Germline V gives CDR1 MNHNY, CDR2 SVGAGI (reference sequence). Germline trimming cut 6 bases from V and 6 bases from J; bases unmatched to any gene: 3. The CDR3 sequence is CASSLGLAGEQYF. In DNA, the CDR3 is TGTGCCAGCAGCCTGGGACTAGCGGGCGAGCAGTACTTC.

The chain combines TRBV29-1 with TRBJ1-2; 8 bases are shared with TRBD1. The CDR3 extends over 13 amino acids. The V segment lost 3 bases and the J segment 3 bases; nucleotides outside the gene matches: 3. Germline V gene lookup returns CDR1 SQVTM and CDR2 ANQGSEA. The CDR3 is CSVDPGGDYGYTF. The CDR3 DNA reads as TGCAGCGTTGATCCAGGGGGCGACTATGGCTACACCTTC.

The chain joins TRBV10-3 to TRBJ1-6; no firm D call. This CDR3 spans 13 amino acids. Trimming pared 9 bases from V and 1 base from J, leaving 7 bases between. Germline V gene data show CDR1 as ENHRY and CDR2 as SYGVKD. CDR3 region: CAISPSYNSPLHF. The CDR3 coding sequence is TGTGCCATAAGTCCTTCCTATAATTCACCCCTCCACTTT.

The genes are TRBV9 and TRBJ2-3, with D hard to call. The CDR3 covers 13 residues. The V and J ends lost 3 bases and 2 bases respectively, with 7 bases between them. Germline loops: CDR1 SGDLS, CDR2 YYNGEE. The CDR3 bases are TGTGCCAGCAGCGCGCGGCTCACAGATACGCAGTATTTT. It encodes CASSARLTDTQYF.

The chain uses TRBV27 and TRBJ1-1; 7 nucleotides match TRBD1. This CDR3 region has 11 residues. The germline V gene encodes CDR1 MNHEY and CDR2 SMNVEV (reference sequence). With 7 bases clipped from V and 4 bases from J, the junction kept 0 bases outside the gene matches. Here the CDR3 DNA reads TGTGCCAGCAAGGGGGCCACTGAAGCTTTCTTT. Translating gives CASKGATEAFF.

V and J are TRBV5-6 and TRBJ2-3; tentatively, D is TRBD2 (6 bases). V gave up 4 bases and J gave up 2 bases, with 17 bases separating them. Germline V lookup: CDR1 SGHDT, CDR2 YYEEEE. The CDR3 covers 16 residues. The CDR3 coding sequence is TGTGCCAGCAGCCCCTCGGGAGCGGTTTACACAGATACGCAGTATTTT. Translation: CASSPSGAVYTDTQYF.

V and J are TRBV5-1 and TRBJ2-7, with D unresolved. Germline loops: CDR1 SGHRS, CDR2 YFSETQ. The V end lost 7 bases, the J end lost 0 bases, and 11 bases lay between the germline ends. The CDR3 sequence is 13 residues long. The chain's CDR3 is CASGRDLSYEQYF. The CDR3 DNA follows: TGCGCCAGCGGGCGAGACCTCTCCTACGAGCAGTACTTC.

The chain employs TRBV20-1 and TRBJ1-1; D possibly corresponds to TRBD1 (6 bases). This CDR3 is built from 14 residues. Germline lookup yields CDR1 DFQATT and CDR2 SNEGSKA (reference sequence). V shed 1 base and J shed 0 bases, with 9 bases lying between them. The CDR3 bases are TGCAGTGCTAGAGTTTGGGGGCTGAACACTGAAGCTTTCTTT. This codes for CSARVWGLNTEAFF.